This TCR beta chain was captured in a study of tumor-infiltrating lymphocytes in primary liver carcinoma. Turning to the study itself: Tumor lesions were T1-T3 N0M0 and spanned about 4 to 10 cm. The number of productive TCRbeta reads per sample ranged from roughly 3.65 to 7.13 million and was similar across tissue types.

Overall study findings and caveats: Relative to blood, tumors carried a significantly larger fraction of the repertoire in their top 250 clones (p = 0.039).

At least ten counts were recorded for this clonotype. Antigen unknown. Germline V CDR1 and CDR2: ENHRY, SYGVKD. The CDR3 extends over 14 amino acids. V shed 4 bases and J 7 bases; nucleotides not matched to a gene: 6. Joint extraction of RNA and DNA used roughly 19-32 mg of bulk tissue that was unsorted. Whichever tumor sample was examined, it had over 90% viable tumor cells. TCR beta cDNA was prepared out of around 460 ng total RNA by means of a constant-region primer. Employing slightly modified ARM-PCR, three nested multiplex PCR rounds were run, and these gave rise to the TCR beta libraries. Each of the first two PCR rounds ran approximately 11 cycles with TRBV1-TRBV30 forward and C-beta reverse primers. Each CDR3 protein gets one entry after TCRdb re-called the multiplex PCR reads with MiXCR. The sample has roughly 80,000 distinct CDR3 sequences; 72% are singletons.

This sequence originates from a middle-aged man with primary liver carcinoma and hepatitis B virus infection. The genes are TRBV10-3 and TRBJ1-4; TRBD1 aligns across 7 bases. Sequencing input: liver tumor tissue from sampling region 1. The subset denotes: tumor region T1, superior pole. For the CDR3, the DNA is TGTGCCATCAGTGGTGCAGGGGGTGGTGAAAAACTGTTTTTT. Residues: CAISGAGGGEKLFF.